This T cell receptor beta chain is from a study of long-term antiretroviral therapy in people with HIV. On the study more broadly: The oldest samples precede the 2015 immediate-ART recommendation by about a decade.

The germline V gene has CDR1 MNHNS and CDR2 SASEGT. CDR3 length equals 15 residues. V shed 8 bases, J shed 4 bases, and the junction held 9 bases outside the gene matches. Sequencing used immunoSEQ v3.0 at survey level. TCRdb's table, derived via immunoSEQ multiplex PCR, lists solely in-frame clones and lacks some. The sample has roughly 26,000 clones; roughly 94% are singletons. The chain links TRBV6-1 to TRBJ2-3; 10 bases fit TRBD2. This clonotype was obtained from a woman aged 45-65 years with HIV. The specimen comprised unsorted PBMCs, sampled around 4.7 years after starting antiretroviral therapy. In nucleotides, the CDR3 is TGTGCCAGCCTCAGCGGGAGGGCCGGAGCAGATACGCAGTATTTT. Amino acid sequence: CASLSGRAGADTQYF.